These 29 T cell receptor beta chains originate from one sample sequenced in a study of T-cell reconstitution after alpha-beta-depleted transplantation in children. As it was prepared, the TCRbeta library received unique molecular identifiers. TCRdb independently ran MiXCR on the PCR reads; one entry per CDR3 protein. Of just under 250,000 distinct CDR3 sequences in the sample, 20% to 30% are singletons; the top ten hold more than 2%. The sample was PBMCs, taken before TCRalphabeta/CD19-depleted stem cell transplant. These receptors originate from a girl under 10 years old with Fanconi anemia, due to receive a stem cell transplant.

In this sample, this clonotype turned up many times. This chain links TRBV27 with TRBJ2-7, with TRBD2 identical over 11 bases. The germline CDR1 and CDR2 sequences are MNHEY and SMNVEV (reference sequence). With 3 bases clipped from V and 3 bases from J, the junction kept 1 base outside the gene matches. This CDR3 spans 14 amino acids. The CDR3 loop reads CASSFGLAGYEQYF. Written as DNA, the CDR3 is TGTGCCAGCAGTTTCGGACTAGCGGGCTACGAGCAGTACTTC.

This clonotype was observed many times. This sequence joins TRBV12-3 or TRBV12-4 and TRBJ1-1; possible D gene TRBD1, 6 bases. Trimming pared 5 bases from V and 8 bases from J, leaving 18 bases between. The CDR3 is made up of 14 amino acids. The CDR3 protein is CASSTRGAVMEAFF. The CDR3 nucleotides are TGTGCCAGCAGTACCCGGGGGGCCGTGATGGAAGCTTTCTTT.

The chain carries TRBV15 and TRBJ2-7, with 11 bases identical to TRBD1. Trimming removed 1 base from V and 2 bases from J; junction bases left unmatched: 10. The germline CDR1 and CDR2 sequences are LNHNV and YYDKDF (reference sequence). The CDR3 sequence is 18 residues long. The CDR3 here is CATSRAPPSGQGAYEQYF. The CDR3 nucleotides read TGTGCCACCAGCAGAGCCCCTCCCTCGGGACAGGGGGCCTACGAGCAGTACTTC.

The chain recombines TRBV6-2 or TRBV6-3 with TRBJ2-3; D unclear. From germline, CDR1 is MNHEY and CDR2 SVGEGT. V was clipped by 10 bases and J by 5 bases, with 13 bases between them. The CDR3 extends over 12 amino acids. The CDR3 sequence is CATSRLEDTQYF. The CDR3 nucleotides are TGTGCCACGAGTAGACTGGAAGATACGCAGTATTTT.

There are many counts of this clonotype. The CDR3 loop reads CSARRDPEDTQYF. The CDR3 DNA follows: TGCAGTGCCAGACGGGACCCCGAAGATACGCAGTATTTT. This rearrangement joins TRBV20-1 to TRBJ2-3; D might be TRBD1 or TRBD2, each matching 5 bases. The CDR3 loop spans 13 amino acids. Trimming took 6 bases from V and 5 from J, leaving 15 bases between them. The germline V gene encodes CDR1 DFQATT and CDR2 SNEGSKA (reference sequence).

This clonotype was picked up a small number of times. CDR3 sequence (DNA): TGTGCCAGCCGGATTTCGGGGGAGGCGATGAAAGAGACCCAGTACTTC. Protein sequence: CASRISGEAMKETQYF. The chain has TRBV6-1 and TRBJ2-5, with TRBD2 as a possible D gene (6 bases). The V end was cut by 8 bases, the J end by 3 bases, with 22 bases between. This CDR3 has 16 amino acids. Germline lookup yields CDR1 MNHNS and CDR2 SASEGT.

In this sample, this clonotype turned up many times. This CDR3 reads CSVAREAFF. The CDR3 DNA follows: TGCAGCGTTGCCCGTGAAGCTTTCTTT. The rearrangement links TRBV29-1 to TRBJ1-1; D remains ambiguous. V lost 4 bases and J 7 bases, leaving 4 bases between the germline ends. The length of the CDR3 is 9 residues. The V gene's germline CDR1 is SQVTM and CDR2 ANQGSEA.

This clonotype appeared a few times. The V gene is TRBV9, the J gene TRBJ1-6; D is unresolved. V was cut by 0 bases and J by 2 bases, with 6 bases left in between. CDR1 and CDR2 from the germline V gene are SGDLS and YYNGEE. The CDR3 loop spans 15 amino acids. CDR3 protein: CASSVESAYNSPLHF. CDR3 DNA sequence: TGTGCCAGCAGCGTAGAGTCAGCCTATAATTCACCCCTCCACTTT.

This clonotype has a handful of counts. The gene calls are TRBV20-1 and TRBJ2-7; 7 bases line up with TRBD1. Germline assignment: CDR1 DFQATT and CDR2 SNEGSKA (reference sequence). Trimming at V came to 3 bases and at J to 2 bases, leaving 10 bases not matched to a gene. The CDR3 covers 15 residues. CDR3 bases: TGCAGTGCTAGGTCCCCGCCGGGACAGACCTACGAGCAGTACTTC. Encoded protein: CSARSPPGQTYEQYF.

The sample holds many counts of this clonotype. V is TRBV7-7 and J is TRBJ2-1; the match to TRBD2 covers 7 bases. The length of the CDR3 is 14 residues. V lost 6 bases, J lost 2 bases, and 4 bases stayed unmatched. Germline assignment: CDR1 SSHAT and CDR2 FNYEAQ (reference sequence). This CDR3 is CASSDAGAYNEQFF. The CDR3 DNA reads as TGTGCCAGCAGTGACGCGGGAGCCTACAATGAGCAGTTCTTC. Filled out from reference TRBV7-7 and TRBJ2-1, the complete variable domain reads GAGVSQSPRYKVTKRGQDVTLRCDPISSHATLYWYQQALGQGPEFLTYFNYEAQPDKSGLPSDRFSAERPEGSISTLTIQRTEQRDSAMYRCASSDAGAYNEQFFGPGTRLTVL.

The rearrangement joins TRBV28 to TRBJ2-1; D is ambiguous. The CDR3 length is 11 residues. Trimming pared 6 bases from V and 12 bases from J, leaving 12 bases between. CDR1 is MDHEN and CDR2 is SYDVKM in the germline V gene. The CDR3 coding sequence is TGTGCCAGCAGCCTGGGATTTTGGCAGTTCTTC. It encodes CASSLGFWQFF.

The gene calls are TRBV3-1 and TRBJ2-1, with D perhaps TRBD2 (5 bases). Trimming took off 0 bases at V and 12 bases at J, with 6 bases between the two ends. This CDR3 has 11 residues. CDR1 and CDR2 from the germline V gene are LGHDT and YNNKEL (reference sequence). The CDR3 nucleotides read TGTGCCAGCAGCCAAGATCGGGGGCAGTTCTTC. Amino acid sequence: CASSQDRGQFF.

This clonotype was observed a few times. The genes are TRBV5-1 and TRBJ2-7; 11 positions agree with TRBD2. With V trimmed by 6 bases and J by 3 bases, 5 bases remained unmatched. There are 14 residues in the CDR3. Germline V gives CDR1 SGHRS, CDR2 YFSETQ. The CDR3 DNA is TGCGCCAGCACCTCTACTAGCGGGAGCTACGAGCAGTACTTC. Protein product: CASTSTSGSYEQYF.

The chain links TRBV28 to TRBJ2-7, with TRBD2 matching over 10 bases. The CDR3 runs 16 residues. After removal of 3 bases from V and 1 base from J, the junction contained 6 bases not matched to a gene. Germline loops: CDR1 MDHEN, CDR2 SYDVKM. The CDR3 nucleotides read TGTGCCAGCAGTTTTGGGAGCGGGAGGGCTTCCTACGAGCAGTACTTC. Translation gives CASSFGSGRASYEQYF.

This clonotype was seen only a few times. The V call is TRBV29-1, the J call TRBJ2-3; the D is unclear. The V gene's germline CDR1 is SQVTM and CDR2 ANQGSEA. Trimming took off 6 bases at V and 13 bases at J, with 8 bases between the two ends. The CDR3 is 8 amino acids. The CDR3 DNA follows: TGCAGCGTCTCGGCCAAGTATTTT. It yields the protein CSVSAKYF.

This clonotype has ten or more counts. V and J are TRBV10-3 and TRBJ2-2; 7 nucleotides agree with TRBD1. Germline values: CDR1 ENHRY, CDR2 SYGVKD. This CDR3 is built from 17 residues. The V segment lost 4 bases and the J segment 3 bases; nucleotides outside the gene matches: 11. Here the CDR3 reads CAISVDRVKGDTGELFF. CDR3 sequence (DNA): TGTGCCATCAGTGTAGACAGGGTGAAAGGTGACACCGGGGAGCTGTTTTTT.

This clonotype was seen ten or more times. The chain combines TRBV29-1 with TRBJ2-3, with D perhaps TRBD1 (6 bases). The CDR3 extends over 13 amino acids. Germline loops: CDR1 SQVTM, CDR2 ANQGSEA. V lost 6 bases, J lost 4 bases, and 14 bases lay in between. For the CDR3, the DNA is TGCAGCGTCGGGCGGACAGCTCCAGATACGCAGTATTTT. It codes for CSVGRTAPDTQYF.

The genes are TRBV15 and TRBJ2-7, with TRBD1 as a possible D gene (8 bases). The CDR3 covers 18 residues. The V end lost 3 bases, the J end lost 4 bases, and 25 bases lay between the germline ends. Germline V gene sequence: CDR1 LNHNV, CDR2 YYDKDF (reference sequence). The CDR3 loop is CATSSHDRGGSSRYEQYF. CDR3 DNA: TGTGCCACCAGCAGTCACGACAGGGGAGGGAGCAGCCGATACGAGCAGTACTTC.

The genes are TRBV29-1 and TRBJ2-2; 11 bases map to TRBD1. The CDR3 extends over 14 amino acids. Germline-derived CDR1 and CDR2 are SQVTM and ANQGSEA. V dropped 3 bases and J dropped 6; count of bases not matched to a gene: 3. CDR3 sequence reads: CSVDWTGGSGELFF. Written as DNA, the CDR3 is TGCAGCGTTGACTGGACAGGGGGCTCCGGGGAGCTGTTTTTT.

This clonotype was observed many times. V gene TRBV10-3 combines with J gene TRBJ2-1; a possible D gene is TRBD2 (7 bases). With 5 bases removed from V and 5 bases from J, the gap between germline ends came to 13 bases. The CDR3 runs 14 residues. Germline loops: CDR1 ENHRY, CDR2 SYGVKD. CDR3 bases: TGTGCCATCAGTTCCGGGGGGCCGGACAATGAGCAGTTCTTC. As protein: CAISSGGPDNEQFF.

This clonotype was found a few times. The chain has TRBV29-1 and TRBJ2-5; D might be TRBD2 (7 bases). Per the germline V gene, CDR1 is SQVTM and CDR2 is ANQGSEA. The V gene lost 4 bases and the J gene lost 2 bases, with 20 bases spanning the gap. CDR3 length: 16 residues. CDR3 bases: TGCAGCGTTGTTAAAGGGGGGGCTAATCCTCAAGAGACCCAGTACTTC. Encoded protein: CSVVKGGANPQETQYF.

This clonotype was recorded once. The chain uses TRBV20-1 and TRBJ2-1, with D maybe TRBD2 (6 bases). Germline V CDR1 and CDR2: DFQATT, SNEGSKA (reference sequence). The CDR3 loop spans 14 amino acids. Trimming took 0 bases from V and 9 from J, leaving 15 bases between them. CDR3 DNA: TGCAGTGCTAGAGATAGCGGACTCCGTACTGAGCAGTTCTTC. Amino acids: CSARDSGLRTEQFF.

This clonotype was seen ten or more times. The V call is TRBV7-9, the J call TRBJ2-7; 10 bases line up with TRBD1. With V trimmed by 2 bases and J by 3 bases, 7 bases remained unmatched. The V gene's germline CDR1 is SEHNR and CDR2 FQNEAQ (reference sequence). The CDR3 covers 16 residues. Written as DNA, the CDR3 is TGTGCCAGCAGCTTATACCCGGGACAGGGGTTCTACGAGCAGTACTTC. Protein product: CASSLYPGQGFYEQYF.

The genes are TRBV24-1 and TRBJ2-1; no reliable D call. The V end was cut by 2 bases, the J end by 6 bases, with 7 bases between. CDR1 is KGHDR and CDR2 is SFDVKD in the germline V gene. The CDR3 is 13 residues long. The CDR3 here is CATSDYVVNEQFF. CDR3 bases: TGTGCCACCAGTGATTACGTGGTCAATGAGCAGTTCTTC.

The chain recombines TRBV7-9 with TRBJ1-2, with 7 bases identical to TRBD1. The CDR3 loop spans 13 amino acids. Germline V gene sequence: CDR1 SEHNR, CDR2 FQNEAQ (reference sequence). J gave up 8 bases and V 2 bases, and 5 bases lay outside the gene matches. The CDR3 DNA sequence: TGTGCCAGCAGCTTACCCGACAGGGACGGCTACACCTTC. Protein sequence: CASSLPDRDGYTF.

This clonotype was seen only once. The chain couples TRBV7-6 to TRBJ2-2; D could derive from TRBD1 or TRBD2 (5 bases each). CDR1 is SGHVS and CDR2 is FNYEAQ in the germline V gene. V shed 2 bases and J shed 6 bases, with 19 bases lying between them. This CDR3 comprises 17 residues. In DNA, the CDR3 is TGTGCCAGCAGCTTACTCGGGGCCCTAACATATCCCGGGGAGCTGTTTTTT. Amino acid sequence: CASSLLGALTYPGELFF.

The chain employs TRBV9 and TRBJ2-7; D gene ambiguous. Germline values: CDR1 SGDLS, CDR2 YYNGEE. Trimming removed 0 bases at V and 6 bases at J, with 13 bases between. The CDR3 spans 14 residues. CDR3 region: CASSVDGATGEQYF. The CDR3, as DNA: TGTGCCAGCAGCGTAGACGGAGCTACGGGCGAGCAGTACTTC.

The chain uses TRBV4-1 and TRBJ2-7, with no clear D. V was pared by 0 bases and J by 2 bases, with 11 bases between. Germline assignment: CDR1 MGHRA and CDR2 YSYEKL. This CDR3 spans 15 amino acids. CDR3 sequence: CASSQDADNPYEQYF. The DNA of the CDR3 is TGCGCCAGCAGCCAAGATGCCGACAATCCCTACGAGCAGTACTTC.

This clonotype was observed many times. The chain is built from TRBV2 and TRBJ2-2, with D tentatively TRBD2 (6 bases). This CDR3 contains 14 residues. V lost 6 bases and J lost 6, with 14 bases in between. From germline, CDR1 is SNHLY and CDR2 FYNNEI. In nucleotides, the CDR3 is TGTGCCAGCAGGGGGACTGTACGGTCCGGGGAGCTGTTTTTT. Its translation is CASRGTVRSGELFF. Using reference TRBV2 and TRBJ2-2 for the parts outside the CDR3, the full variable domain is EPEVTQTPSHQVTQMGQEVILRCVPISNHLYFYWYRQILGQKVEFLVSFYNNEISEKSEIFDDQFSVERPDGSNFTLKIRSTKLEDSAMYFCASRGTVRSGELFFGEGSRLTVL.